This T cell receptor (beta chain) appears in the sequencing data of a study of T cells after posttransplantation cyclophosphamide. The repertoire was sequenced with immunoSEQ multiplex PCR; TCRdb's copy has only in-frame clones and lacks some. The sample holds roughly 15,000 clones, and no clone turns up only once. This clone was found many times. The CDR3 is 15 residues long. CDR1 is MNHEY, CDR2 SMNVEV, per germline (reference sequence). Trimming removed 5 bases from V and 7 bases from J; junction bases left unmatched: 11. Cyclophosphamide on days +3 and +4 followed busulfan-fludarabine conditioning and a marrow graft.

The V call is TRBV27, the J call TRBJ2-1, with 7 bases identical to TRBD1. The sequences come from PBMCs, collected 950 to 1,200 days after allogeneic stem cell transplant with posttransplant cyclophosphamide. This TCR came from a female patient between 35 and 55 years old who received an allogeneic stem cell transplant from a related donor, was CMV-positive, and had no GVHD. Certain T cells may be donor cells from the graft. The CDR3 here is CASSRQGVGSNEQFF. The CDR3 DNA follows: TGTGCCAGCAGTAGACAGGGAGTAGGGTCAAATGAGCAGTTCTTC.